The 11 T cell receptor beta chains listed next were all sequenced from one sample in a study of blood T cell repertoires in COVID-19. Libraries were prepared by immunoSEQ multiplex PCR; TCRdb keeps only in-frame clonotypes and omits some of them. The data show approximately 160,000 clones, approximately 85% seen once. Sequencing input: peripheral blood. These receptors were obtained from a man aged 55 to 70 with active or convalescent COVID-19.

The rearrangement links TRBV28 to TRBJ2-7, with D possibly TRBD2 on 5 matching bases. The V end lost 2 bases, the J end lost 2 bases, and 10 bases lay between the germline ends. The CDR3 loop spans 14 amino acids. The germline V gene encodes CDR1 MDHEN and CDR2 SYDVKM. The CDR3 coding sequence is TGTGCCAGCAGTTTAAGCGGACCAACCTACGAGCAGTACTTC. Encoded protein: CASSLSGPTYEQYF.

This clone appeared once. The V and J genes are TRBV6-5 and TRBJ2-2; 8 bases agree with TRBD1. V gave up 5 bases and J gave up 0 bases; unmatched junction bases: 2. CDR1 is MNHEY, CDR2 SVGAGI, per germline. The CDR3 is made up of 15 amino acids. In nucleotides, the CDR3 is TGTGCCAGCAGTCGACAGGGGTCGAACACCGGGGAGCTGTTTTTT. Its protein is CASSRQGSNTGELFF.

The rearrangement joins TRBV10-3 to TRBJ2-3; 10 positions match TRBD1. The CDR3 covers 15 residues. J lost 0 bases, V lost 6 bases, and 3 bases had no gene match. Per the germline V gene, CDR1 is ENHRY and CDR2 is SYGVKD. The CDR3 sequence is CAIRGTGDSTDTQYF. Written as DNA, the CDR3 is TGTGCCATCAGGGGGACAGGGGACAGCACAGATACGCAGTATTTT.

The V gene is TRBV10-1, the J gene TRBJ2-3, with D possibly TRBD2 on 6 matching bases. The germline CDR1 and CDR2 sequences are WNHNN and SYGVQD (reference sequence). Trimming took off 6 bases at V and 1 base at J, with 8 bases between the two ends. The CDR3 has 13 residues. The CDR3 sequence: CASRPSGTDTQYF. The CDR3 region has the DNA TGCGCCAGCAGACCTAGCGGCACAGATACGCAGTATTTT.

CDR3 sequence reads: CASSGRATGELFF. The CDR3 region has the DNA TGTGCCAGCAGCGGGAGGGCCACCGGGGAGCTGTTTTTT. This chain uses TRBV7-3 with TRBJ2-2; TRBD2 matches 7 bases. Germline CDR1 and CDR2: SGHTA and FQGTGA. The V segment lost 5 bases and the J segment 4 bases; nucleotides outside the gene matches: 1. This CDR3 comprises 13 residues.

This rearrangement joins TRBV7-9 to TRBJ1-5; 8 positions agree with TRBD1. The CDR3 contains 15 residues. Germline CDR1 reads SEHNR; CDR2 reads FQNEAQ (reference sequence). The V and J ends lost 5 bases and 6 bases, in that order; junction bases with no gene match: 9. The CDR3 DNA follows: TGTGCCAGCAGCCGGACAGGGTTGTTCGGTCAGCCCCAGCATTTT. Translation: CASSRTGLFGQPQHF.

The V and J genes are TRBV24-1 and TRBJ2-1; a weak D match, TRBD1 (5 bases). The CDR3 has 12 residues. V shed 3 bases and J shed 6 bases, with 5 bases lying between them. Looked up from germline, CDR1 is KGHDR and CDR2 is SFDVKD. CDR3 coding DNA: TGTGCCACCAGTGATAGGGGCAATGAGCAGTTCTTC. It encodes CATSDRGNEQFF.

The chain has TRBV6-5 and TRBJ1-5; the match to TRBD1 covers 8 bases. J lost 0 bases, V lost 6 bases, and 4 bases had no gene match. CDR3 size: 15 residues. The germline V gene encodes CDR1 MNHEY and CDR2 SVGAGI. For the CDR3, the DNA is TGTGCCAGCAGGGACAGGGTCTATAGCAATCAGCCCCAGCATTTT. Residues: CASRDRVYSNQPQHF.

V usage is TRBV19 and J usage is TRBJ2-3; 7 bases match TRBD1. CDR3 length equals 17 residues. Trimming removed 5 bases from V and 1 base from J; junction bases left unmatched: 12. Germline V lookup: CDR1 LNHDA, CDR2 SQIVND (reference sequence). CDR3 residues: CASSRRDSLGGTDTQYF. CDR3 sequence (DNA): TGTGCCAGTAGTCGAAGGGACAGCCTAGGGGGCACAGATACGCAGTATTTT.

This clone was seen once. V gene TRBV12-3 or TRBV12-4 combines with J gene TRBJ1-4, with D tentatively TRBD1 (6 bases). The CDR3 loop spans 13 amino acids. Trimming removed 6 bases at V and 7 bases at J, with 12 bases between. The CDR3 nucleotides read TGTGCCAGCAGACCTACAGGGATTGAAAAACTGTTTTTT. It encodes CASRPTGIEKLFF.

The chain combines TRBV27 with TRBJ1-2, with a possible D match to TRBD1 (5 bases). This CDR3 region has 13 residues. CDR1 is MNHEY, CDR2 SMNVEV, per germline (reference sequence). Deletions cut 3 bases from V and 8 bases from J, with 13 bases between. Here the CDR3 reads CASSFLQGWGYTF. CDR3 DNA sequence: TGTGCCAGCAGTTTTCTTCAGGGATGGGGCTACACCTTC.